The source of this T cell receptor beta chain is a study of blood T cell repertoires in COVID-19. Study-wide background: Acute and convalescent COVID-19 samples came from the United States, Italy and Spain. T cells, B-cell-depleted T cells, or PBMCs supplied cDNA or gDNA.

In the original processing: By means of reference gene primer amplification, nucleated cell counts were estimated. TCRdb keeps only in-frame clones here, not all; method: immunoSEQ multiplex PCR. V and J calls and clone size come straight from that table; D and trimming were deduced from the DNA. The table has 120,000 to 150,000 clones, about four fifths seen once; the top ten hold approximately 9.2%. The CDR3 has 14 residues. Germline lookup yields CDR1 WNHNN and CDR2 SYGVQD (reference sequence). The germline V and J ends were trimmed by 0 bases and 0 bases, with 5 bases remaining between them. The sequence was collected from a human donor with acute or convalescent COVID-19. The donor label of this sample is uncertain. The chain employs TRBV10-1 and TRBJ1-1; no firm D call. Sequencing was carried out using peripheral blood. The DNA for the CDR3 is TGCGCCAGCAGTGAGTCGGCGGTGAACACTGAAGCTTTCTTT. Its translation is CASSESAVNTEAFF.